This section outlines one T cell receptor beta chain sequence together with its context. Its antigen is currently unknown. The data derive from a study of T cells in tuberculosis. Study-level points and caveats: Smaller distances to GMM-specific TCRs suggested their expansion in active tuberculosis. Classification accuracy was 87% (AUROC 0.90) with the GMM-specific repertoire.

Time point of the sample: new active TB diagnosis, blood taken before or within 7 days of starting treatment. Included patients were adults of at least 18, HIV-seronegative, South African. Trimming removed 0 bases at V and 6 bases at J, with 12 bases between. The CDR3 spans 15 residues. Germline V CDR1 and CDR2: MGHRA, YSYEKL. Sequencing was performed with immunoSEQ multiplex PCR; in TCRdb, only in-frame clones are kept and a portion is missing. This sample has 30,000 or so clones, with around 86% found just once. The clonotype comes from an adult with tuberculosis. J is TRBJ2-4 and V is TRBV4-1; D gene unclear. Sequenced material: PBMCs, taken at tuberculosis diagnosis. Here the CDR3 DNA reads TGCGCCAGCAGCCAAGATAGAATGCCTCTAAACATTCAGTACTTC. Its protein is CASSQDRMPLNIQYF.